One and the same sample provided the 29 T cell receptor beta chains below, sequenced in a study of OX40 agonist ivuxolimab in advanced cancers. The method was immunoSEQ multiplex PCR; TCRdb's version includes in-frame clones alone and lacks a portion of them. The data show tens of thousands of clones, roughly 80% seen once. Sample: CD4+ or CD8+ T cells sorted from blood, taken in a trial of the OX40 agonist ivuxolimab. These receptor sequences come from an adult with an advanced solid tumor such as melanoma, head and neck, liver or kidney cancer.

The chain combines TRBV14 with TRBJ1-2, with D tentatively TRBD1 (5 bases). The V gene lost 2 bases and the J gene lost 1 base, with 11 bases spanning the gap. There are 15 residues in the CDR3. The V gene's germline CDR1 is SGHDN and CDR2 FVKESK. The CDR3 nucleotides read TGTGCCAGCAGCCAACCCGGGACGGATAACTATGGCTACACCTTC. Translated, it gives CASSQPGTDNYGYTF.

The chain couples TRBV2 to TRBJ2-6; no firm D call. The germline V gene encodes CDR1 SNHLY and CDR2 FYNNEI. V dropped 3 bases and J dropped 0 bases, with 3 bases sitting between them. The CDR3 contains 14 residues. The CDR3 region is CASSDFSGANVLTF. The CDR3 nucleotides read TGTGCCAGCAGTGACTTCTCTGGGGCCAACGTCCTGACTTTC.

The V and J genes are TRBV29-1 and TRBJ2-1; tentative D call: TRBD2 (6 bases). The CDR3 is made up of 12 amino acids. Germline V CDR1 and CDR2: SQVTM, ANQGSEA. The V end was cut by 5 bases, the J end by 7 bases, with 12 bases between. The CDR3 DNA reads TGCAGCGTTCTAGGGCTAGCGAATGAGCAGTTCTTC. It specifies CSVLGLANEQFF.

The chain is built from TRBV15 and TRBJ1-1; TRBD1 is a possible D gene (6 bases). The V end was cut by 3 bases, the J end by 4 bases, with 18 bases between. Germline-derived CDR1 and CDR2 are LNHNV and YYDKDF (reference sequence). CDR3 size: 16 residues. The CDR3 region has the DNA TGTGCCACCAGCAGTAACCAGGGGATACGGGGCACTGAAGCTTTCTTT. Its protein is CATSSNQGIRGTEAFF.

The chain uses TRBV19 and TRBJ1-2, with a possible D match to TRBD1 (5 bases). Per the germline V gene, CDR1 is LNHDA and CDR2 is SQIVND (reference sequence). The CDR3 length is 17 residues. Trimming took off 1 base at V and 3 bases at J, with 18 bases between the two ends. CDR3 coding DNA: TGTGCCAGTAGTATAGGGGTGCGCGACGCCAGGGACTATGGCTACACCTTC. It encodes CASSIGVRDARDYGYTF.

This chain joins TRBV11-3 and TRBJ2-7, with D unresolved. The CDR3 sequence is 13 residues long. Per germline, CDR1 SGHNT and CDR2 YENEEA. The V end was cut by 5 bases, the J end by 0 bases, with 8 bases between. The CDR3: CASSIMASYEQYF. The CDR3, as DNA: TGTGCCAGCAGCATTATGGCCTCCTACGAGCAGTACTTC.

J is TRBJ1-5 and V is TRBV7-3, with 9 bases matching TRBD1. Germline loops: CDR1 SGHTA, CDR2 FQGTGA. V shed 6 bases and J 12 bases; nucleotides not matched to a gene: 15. The length of the CDR3 is 15 residues. The CDR3 DNA sequence: TGTGCCAGCAGTTTCGAGGGACAGGGATTCGCCCACCAGCATTTT. Its protein is CASSFEGQGFAHQHF.

The rearrangement joins TRBV2 to TRBJ1-1; D is undetermined. Trimming took off 7 bases at V and 12 bases at J, with 21 bases between the two ends. This CDR3 region has 13 residues. Per the germline V gene, CDR1 is SNHLY and CDR2 is FYNNEI. CDR3 protein: CASNNQAYVSTFF. The CDR3 nucleotides read TGTGCCAGCAACAATCAGGCTTATGTAAGCACTTTCTTT.

The V gene is TRBV27, the J gene TRBJ1-2, with D perhaps TRBD1 (5 bases). CDR3 size: 14 residues. Germline CDR1 is MNHEY and CDR2 is SMNVEV (reference sequence). Trimming took off 1 base at V and 6 bases at J, with 12 bases between the two ends. The CDR3 protein is CASSLLGREDGYTF. CDR3 bases: TGTGCCAGCAGTTTATTGGGCAGGGAGGATGGCTACACCTTC.

V gene TRBV5-1 combines with J gene TRBJ2-3, with D perhaps TRBD1 (6 bases). The CDR3 is 14 residues long. Trimming left V 6 bases short and J 0 bases short, with 11 bases between. CDR1 and CDR2 (germline): SGHRS, YFSETQ. The CDR3 DNA sequence: TGCGCCAGCACTAACCAGGGGAGCACAGATACGCAGTATTTT. This codes for CASTNQGSTDTQYF.

The rearrangement uses TRBV9 and TRBJ2-6; 10 nucleotides align to TRBD1. This CDR3 spans 19 amino acids. Germline trimming cut 1 base from V and 4 bases from J; bases unmatched to any gene: 11. Germline V gene sequence: CDR1 SGDLS, CDR2 YYNGEE. The CDR3 bases are TGTGCCAGCAGCGTAAAACCCCAAGGGACAGGGGTCGGGGCCAACGTCCTGACTTTC. Translating it yields CASSVKPQGTGVGANVLTF. Together with reference TRBV9 and TRBJ2-6, the CDR3 gives the full variable domain: DSGVTQTPKHLITATGQRVTLRCSPRSGDLSVYWYQQSLDQGLQFLIQYYNGEERAKGNILERFSAQQFPDLHSELNLSSLELGDSALYFCASSVKPQGTGVGANVLTFGAGSRLTVL.

The chain employs TRBV7-9 and TRBJ1-3; 7 bases fit TRBD1. The length of the CDR3 is 16 residues. Per germline, CDR1 SEHNR and CDR2 FQNEAQ (reference sequence). The V segment lost 5 bases and the J segment 5 bases; nucleotides outside the gene matches: 12. Here the CDR3 DNA reads TGTGCCAGCAGCCTGGGCAGGGGGGACGTTAGAAACACCATATATTTT. It encodes CASSLGRGDVRNTIYF. Full variable domain (rest looked up from reference TRBV7-9 and TRBJ1-3): DTGVSQNPRHKITKRGQNVTFRCDPISEHNRLYWYRQTLGQGPEFLTYFQNEAQLEKSRLLSDRFSAERPKGSFSTLEIQRTEQGDSAMYLCASSLGRGDVRNTIYFGEGSWLTVV.

This rearrangement joins TRBV19 to TRBJ1-1; D is undetermined. Looked up from germline, CDR1 is LNHDA and CDR2 is SQIVND (reference sequence). V lost 5 bases and J 9 bases, leaving 13 bases between the germline ends. CDR3 length: 12 residues. The CDR3 nucleotides read TGTGCCAGTAGTCCGACGGTCAGCCAAGCTTTCTTT. Encoded protein: CASSPTVSQAFF.

As DNA, the CDR3 is TGTGCCAGCAGCTTAAGGGGACAGGGGGATTCCGAAGCTTTCTTT. This sequence encodes CASSLRGQGDSEAFF. J is TRBJ1-1 and V is TRBV7-2; the match to TRBD1 covers 11 bases. V shed 2 bases and J 8 bases; nucleotides not matched to a gene: 7. Germline V gene sequence: CDR1 SGHTA, CDR2 FQGNSA. The CDR3 is 15 amino acids.

The J gene is TRBJ1-2, the V gene TRBV18; 9 positions agree with TRBD1. Trimming removed 4 bases from V and 5 bases from J; junction bases left unmatched: 5. The CDR3 has 14 amino acids. CDR1 is KGHSH and CDR2 is LQKENI in the germline V gene. The CDR3 coding sequence is TGTGCCAGCTCACAAACCGGGACAGGGTATGGCTACACCTTC. Protein: CASSQTGTGYGYTF.

The chain uses TRBV19 and TRBJ2-3; 7 nucleotides align to TRBD1. This CDR3 has 13 amino acids. Germline V gene lookup returns CDR1 LNHDA and CDR2 SQIVND (reference sequence). V trimming: 7 bases; J trimming: 3 bases; junction bases outside the gene matches: 4. The CDR3 region has the DNA TGTGCCAGTACTGAGACAGGGACAGATACGCAGTATTTT. Protein product: CASTETGTDTQYF.

DNA of the CDR3: TGTGCCAGTAGATGGGTTCTTACAGGGGTGTCGAGCGAAGCTTTCTTT. Translation gives CASRWVLTGVSSEAFF. The rearrangement links TRBV19 to TRBJ1-1; the match to TRBD1 covers 7 bases. The CDR3 spans 16 residues. Germline CDR1 LNHDA, CDR2 SQIVND (reference sequence). V dropped 6 bases and J dropped 8; count of bases not matched to a gene: 18.

V gene TRBV6-4 combines with J gene TRBJ2-3; 10 positions match TRBD2. Germline loops: CDR1 MRHNA, CDR2 SNTAGT. V lost 3 bases to trimming and J lost 4 bases; unmatched junction nucleotides: 4. The CDR3 consists of 15 residues. In DNA form, the CDR3 reads TGTGCCAGCAGTGAAGCGGGAGGGCCCCCAGATACGCAGTATTTT. As protein: CASSEAGGPPDTQYF.

V is TRBV7-9 and J is TRBJ1-1; no definite D call. The V and J ends lost 4 bases and 0 bases respectively, with 6 bases between them. The CDR3 has 13 amino acids. Germline V gene lookup returns CDR1 SEHNR and CDR2 FQNEAQ (reference sequence). The CDR3 protein is CASSSPVNTEAFF. The CDR3 bases are TGTGCCAGCAGCTCACCGGTGAACACTGAAGCTTTCTTT.

The V call is TRBV28, the J call TRBJ2-1; 7 bases line up with TRBD1. Looked up from germline, CDR1 is MDHEN and CDR2 is SYDVKM. V lost 5 bases to trimming and J lost 5 bases; unmatched junction nucleotides: 15. This CDR3 contains 17 residues. CDR3 DNA: TGTGCCAGCAGTCCCCCTCGTTACAGGGGTATGAACAATGAGCAGTTCTTC. Translating it yields CASSPPRYRGMNNEQFF.

This clone was counted a few times. An end of the junction differs from the germline gene, which may be a read error. The chain links TRBV15 to TRBJ1-1; 7 nucleotides agree with TRBD1. Germline CDR1 is LNHNV and CDR2 is YYDKDF (reference sequence). The CDR3 loop spans 11 amino acids. CDR3 residues: CATSSSLDRLF. CDR3 nucleotides: TGTGCCACCAGCAGTTCCTTGGACAGGCTCTTT.

The chain has TRBV11-3 and TRBJ2-7, with 7 bases lining up with TRBD1. Germline-derived CDR1 and CDR2 are SGHNT and YENEEA. Unmatched junction bases numbered 10, after V lost 5 bases and J lost 3 bases. CDR3 length: 15 amino acids. The CDR3 nucleotides read TGTGCCAGCAGCGTCAGAGGGACAGTCTACTACGAGCAGTACTTC. It encodes CASSVRGTVYYEQYF.

The chain links TRBV7-2 to TRBJ2-3; D is unresolved. V dropped 5 bases and J dropped 5 bases, with 5 bases sitting between them. The germline V gene has CDR1 SGHTA and CDR2 FQGNSA. This CDR3 region has 11 residues. This CDR3 reads CASSPQDTQYF. The CDR3 nucleotides are TGTGCCAGCAGCCCCCAAGATACGCAGTATTTT.

The gene calls are TRBV5-1 and TRBJ2-2, with 7 bases that match TRBD1. V dropped 2 bases and J dropped 3; count of bases not matched to a gene: 4. The germline gives CDR1 SGHRS, CDR2 YFSETQ. The CDR3 has 15 residues. CDR3 nucleotide sequence: TGCGCCAGCAGCTTCGAACAGGGGTACACCGGGGAGCTGTTTTTT. Amino acid sequence: CASSFEQGYTGELFF.

The V gene is TRBV14, the J gene TRBJ1-2, with TRBD1 matching over 8 bases. V dropped 5 bases and J dropped 7; count of bases not matched to a gene: 9. Germline lookup yields CDR1 SGHDN and CDR2 FVKESK. CDR3 size: 14 residues. The CDR3 coding sequence is TGTGCCAGCAGCTTACAGGGGGACGGATTTGGCTACACCTTC. It is translated as CASSLQGDGFGYTF.

The chain has TRBV11-3 and TRBJ1-5; possibly TRBD1 for D (6 bases). This CDR3 spans 16 amino acids. The V end lost 3 bases, the J end lost 6 bases, and 18 bases lay between the germline ends. Germline loops: CDR1 SGHNT, CDR2 YENEEA. The CDR3 protein is CASSFIDRWGGQPQHF. The CDR3, as DNA: TGTGCCAGCAGCTTTATTGACAGGTGGGGGGGTCAGCCCCAGCATTTT.

CDR3: CASSFAGVADTQYF. CDR3 bases: TGTGCCAGCAGCTTTGCGGGAGTGGCAGATACGCAGTATTTT. The chain recombines TRBV7-2 with TRBJ2-3; 7 bases are a match to TRBD2. CDR1 and CDR2 from the germline V gene are SGHTA and FQGNSA. This CDR3 region has 14 residues. V trimming: 3 bases; J trimming: 4 bases; junction bases outside the gene matches: 4.

The V and J genes are TRBV4-3 and TRBJ2-7; 7 bases map to TRBD2. This CDR3 has 13 residues. Germline trimming cut 8 bases from V and 2 bases from J; bases unmatched to any gene: 6. The germline gives CDR1 LGHNA, CDR2 YSLEER. The CDR3 is CASRGTKTYEQYF. The CDR3 DNA sequence: TGCGCCAGCCGGGGGACTAAGACCTACGAGCAGTACTTC.

The rearrangement joins TRBV27 to TRBJ2-2, with 13 bases aligning to TRBD2. V lost 4 bases to trimming and J lost 2 bases; unmatched junction nucleotides: 16. In germline, CDR1 is MNHEY, CDR2 SMNVEV (reference sequence). The CDR3 has 21 amino acids. In DNA, the CDR3 is TGTGCCAGCAGTTACAAGGGGACTAGCGGGACCCACTCTTTAAACACCGGGGAGCTGTTTTTT. Translated: CASSYKGTSGTHSLNTGELFF.